This record covers a single T cell receptor (beta chain). Which antigen it targets is not known. No per-base quality is available; no much larger clone lies one base away. Taken with the paper, the label for time point translates to: baseline before first vaccination. Vaccinee samples were obtained from the UK trials COV001 and COV002, which included a single-blind randomized controlled phase 2/3 trial of AZD1222 (ChAdOx1 nCoV-19) in healthy adults. For TCRbeta chain sequencing, PBMC samples were collected from trial participants at day 0 and at day 28 after the second dose. The CDR3 starts with the cysteine, ends with the phenylalanine, and has 15 residues. The kept DNA is CDR3 alone, 45 bases in frame from the first base. V is shortened by 5 bases, J by 5 bases, and the region joining them spans 13 bases. According to the germline V gene (reference sequence), CDR1 reads MNHEY and CDR2 reads SMNVEV.

The data stem from a study of T cell responses to AZD1222 COVID-19 vaccine (dated by TCRdb to about 2021). General notes on the study: Because spike-specific TCR depth and breadth did not differ between the two schedules, AZD1222 recipients who got a second dose at roughly 4 weeks were pooled with those who got a second dose at roughly 12 weeks. TCR sequencing was performed for more than 230 trial participants, of whom around 200 were given two doses of AZD1222 and around 25 were given two doses of MenACWY control vaccine. Trial participants were enrolled by age into subgroups of 18-55, 56-69 and 70-plus years, and approximately 150, 30 and 60 TCR-sequenced participants, respectively, were included in these subgroups.

The CDR3 regions of human TCRbeta chains were analyzed by immunosequencing. As for how the authors treated the data: Repertoire TCRs were checked for matches against a reference library of SARS-CoV-2-specific TCRs that had been generated using the MIRA antigen-specificity platform. Breadth was defined as the fraction of unique TCRs that were SARS-CoV-2-associated. Depth was defined as the fraction of total T cells that were SARS-CoV-2-associated. Each spike-specific TCR was assigned to its reactive spike region and to a CD4 or CD8 class using the MIRA data. Log10-transformed breadth and depth values were compared by one-way ANOVA with Sidak's multiple comparisons tests. TCRdb provides this immuneACCESS table in a form limited to in-frame rearrangements. Some clones are lacking; in checked studies, under half of them reflect an unresolved V gene, and why the rest are absent is not known. The DNA gave D and trimming, while V, J and clone size come from that table. In all, the sample holds 98,000 or so clones, and over 75% of those were seen once. Around 9% of the sample is taken by the ten largest.

Broader findings and caveats from the paper: Spike-specific TCR breadth and depth rose significantly after two AZD1222 doses compared with day 0 and with MenACWY recipients. Conclusions about previously exposed vaccinees are limited, since just six AZD1222 recipients were seropositive for SARS-CoV-2 at baseline. Participants were mostly white British, with more females than males. The authors suggested clonal diversity may have been underestimated. In the small 56-69-year group, the increase in depth fell short of significance, most likely because of low power. The whole spike protein was spanned by vaccine-associated CD4 TCRs, and dominant responses were seen in regions 160-218 and 743-854. Because no samples from the day 14 peak response were available, repertoires could be characterized only after the peak T cell response. Reportedly, almost half of the unique spike-specific TCRs recognized epitopes lying outside the regions that are mutated in the B.1.351 and B.1.1.7 variants.

The source material was peripheral blood, sampled on day 0 of AZD1222 vaccination. The chain is encoded by TRBV27 joined to TRBJ1-6, with TRBD1 perhaps the D gene, on 5 matching bases. This TCR derives from an adult in good health. The CDR3 loop reads CASSPRGKNNSPLHF. The DNA sequence is given as TGTGCCAGCAGTCCTAGGGGAAAGAATAATTCACCCCTCCACTTT.